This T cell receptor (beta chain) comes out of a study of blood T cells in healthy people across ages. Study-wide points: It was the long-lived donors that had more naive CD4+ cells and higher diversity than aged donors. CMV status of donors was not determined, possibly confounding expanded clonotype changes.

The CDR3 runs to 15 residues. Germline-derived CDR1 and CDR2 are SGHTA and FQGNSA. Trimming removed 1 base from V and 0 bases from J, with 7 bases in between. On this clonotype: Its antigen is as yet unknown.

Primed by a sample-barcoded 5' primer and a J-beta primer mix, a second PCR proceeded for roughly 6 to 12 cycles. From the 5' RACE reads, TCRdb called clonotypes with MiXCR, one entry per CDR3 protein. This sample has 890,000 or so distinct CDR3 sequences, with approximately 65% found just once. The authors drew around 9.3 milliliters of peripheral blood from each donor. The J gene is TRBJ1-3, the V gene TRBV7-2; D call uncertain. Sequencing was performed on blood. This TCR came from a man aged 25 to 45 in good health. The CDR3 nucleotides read TGTGCCAGCAGCTTAGTTACACTCTCTGGAAACACCATATATTTT. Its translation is CASSLVTLSGNTIYF.